This T cell receptor (beta chain) was captured in a study of T cells in Graves' hyperthyroidism and ophthalmopathy. This clonotype has ten or more counts. V dropped 4 bases and J dropped 3 bases, with 13 bases sitting between them. The CDR3 covers 14 residues. The V gene's germline CDR1 is MDHEN and CDR2 SYDVKM. A patient was excluded if there was uncontrolled infection, other autoimmune disease, pregnancy or lactation. The PBMCs were taken from under 12 ml of fresh peripheral blood. Amplification of TCR beta CDR3 regions was performed using RNA transcripts as template. The HTBI primer set served for first-round RT-PCR of the TCR CDR3. TCRdb analysed the multiplex PCR reads with MiXCR anew, one entry per CDR3 protein. Of about 380,000 distinct CDR3 sequences in the sample, about 18% are singletons; the top ten hold 35% to 50%.

The chain employs TRBV28 and TRBJ2-7; TRBD1 or TRBD2 may be the D gene (6 bases each). The TCR originated in a man aged 18 to 35 with Graves' ophthalmopathy. Sequenced material: blood. The CDR3 spells CASSSGGLNYEQYF. CDR3 bases: TGTGCCAGCAGTTCCGGGGGCCTAAACTACGAGCAGTACTTC.